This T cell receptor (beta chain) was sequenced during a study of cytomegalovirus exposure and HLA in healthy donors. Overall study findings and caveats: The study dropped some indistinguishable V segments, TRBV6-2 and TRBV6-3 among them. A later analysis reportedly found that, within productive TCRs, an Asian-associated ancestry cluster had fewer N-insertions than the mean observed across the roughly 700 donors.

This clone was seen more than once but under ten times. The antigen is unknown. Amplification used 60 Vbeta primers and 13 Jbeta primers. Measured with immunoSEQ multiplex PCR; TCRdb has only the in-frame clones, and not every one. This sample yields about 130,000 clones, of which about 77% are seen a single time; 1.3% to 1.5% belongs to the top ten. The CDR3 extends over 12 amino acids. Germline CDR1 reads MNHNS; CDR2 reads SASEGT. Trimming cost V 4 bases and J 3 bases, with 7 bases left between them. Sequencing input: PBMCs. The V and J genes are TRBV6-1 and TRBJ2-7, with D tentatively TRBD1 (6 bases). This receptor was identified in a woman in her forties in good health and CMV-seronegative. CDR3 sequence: CASSVQGYEQYF. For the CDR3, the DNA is TGTGCCAGCAGTGTACAGGGCTACGAGCAGTACTTC.